Shown below are 28 T cell receptor beta chains from a single sample sequenced in a study of blood T cell repertoires in COVID-19. Some clones are missing from TCRdb's copy, which holds only in-frame ones; the method was immunoSEQ multiplex PCR. The repertoire holds over 200,000 clones, with roughly 87% as singletons. The sample comprised peripheral blood. These TCRs come from a woman aged 18-30 years who had recovered from COVID-19.

This clone was recorded once. DNA of the CDR3: TGTGCCTGGAGTCGGACAGGGGCGAGTGGGGAGCTGTTTTTT. This translates into CAWSRTGASGELFF. The chain is built from TRBV30 and TRBJ2-2; 9 bases line up with TRBD1. The CDR3 has 14 residues. V lost 2 bases to trimming and J lost 8 bases; unmatched junction nucleotides: 6. Germline loops: CDR1 GTSNPN, CDR2 SVGIG (reference sequence).

V and J are TRBV25-1 and TRBJ2-5; TRBD1 matches at 10 bases. The germline V gene has CDR1 MGHDK and CDR2 SYGVNS. The CDR3 is 15 residues long. The V gene end was trimmed by 3 bases and the J gene end by 3 bases; junction bases not matched to a gene: 4. CDR3: CASSDQDRGKETQYF. In nucleotides, the CDR3 is TGTGCCAGCAGTGATCAGGACAGGGGGAAAGAGACCCAGTACTTC.

J is TRBJ1-2 and V is TRBV7-9, with D hard to call. The CDR3 spans 13 residues. From germline, CDR1 is SEHNR and CDR2 FQNEAQ (reference sequence). The ends were cut back, 2 bases at V and 1 base at J, with 5 bases in the middle. The chain's CDR3 is CASSLSNNYGYTF. The CDR3 DNA is TGTGCCAGCAGCTTATCCAATAACTATGGCTACACCTTC.

The chain couples TRBV15 to TRBJ2-5; D perhaps matches TRBD1 (6 bases). In germline, CDR1 is LNHNV, CDR2 YYDKDF (reference sequence). The V end was cut by 3 bases, the J end by 0 bases, with 11 bases between. The CDR3 runs to 15 residues. In nucleotides, the CDR3 is TGTGCCACCAGCAGCAACCACAGGGACCAAGAGACCCAGTACTTC. It is translated as CATSSNHRDQETQYF.

This rearrangement joins TRBV9 to TRBJ2-3; 14 bases are a match to TRBD2. Per germline, CDR1 SGDLS and CDR2 YYNGEE. The ends lost 7 bases at V and 3 bases at J; junction bases unmatched: 7. CDR3 length equals 16 residues. The CDR3 reads CASSWGLAGATDTQYF. CDR3 nucleotide sequence: TGTGCCAGCTCATGGGGACTAGCGGGAGCAACAGATACGCAGTATTTT.

J is TRBJ2-7 and V is TRBV13; 8 bases match TRBD1. Trimming took 4 bases from V and 2 from J; bases not matched to a gene: 19. CDR3 size: 19 residues. CDR1 and CDR2 (germline): PRHDT, FYEKMQ (reference sequence). For the CDR3, the DNA is TGTGCCAGCAGCTCCCGCGACAGGGGACCGGGACAGGCAACCTACGAGCAGTACTTC. It specifies CASSSRDRGPGQATYEQYF.

This clone was detected only once. The chain is built from TRBV27 and TRBJ1-1, with D perhaps matching TRBD1 (5 bases). V dropped 5 bases and J dropped 5 bases, with 15 bases sitting between them. The CDR3 loop spans 14 amino acids. CDR1 MNHEY and CDR2 SMNVEV come from the germline V gene (reference sequence). The CDR3 nucleotides are TGTGCCAGCAGTCCTACCGGGGGGTTTACTGAAGCTTTCTTT. Translating gives CASSPTGGFTEAFF.

This chain connects TRBV6-5 to TRBJ1-6; weak D call: TRBD1 (6 bases). Trimming shortened V by 2 bases and J by 12 bases, and 11 bases separated the two germline ends. The CDR3 contains 13 residues. Germline-derived CDR1 and CDR2 are MNHEY and SVGAGI. The CDR3 DNA is TGTGCCAGCAGTTACGGGAACAGGGAACCCCTCCACTTT. Translated: CASSYGNREPLHF.

The chain couples TRBV20-1 to TRBJ2-1, with D tentatively TRBD2 (5 bases). The V gene's germline CDR1 is DFQATT and CDR2 SNEGSKA (reference sequence). This CDR3 has 11 amino acids. Trimming took 4 bases from V and 10 from J, leaving 11 bases between them. The CDR3: CSAILAGEQFF. CDR3 in DNA: TGCAGTGCTATATTGGCGGGCGAGCAGTTCTTC.

CDR3 in amino acids: CASSSGQGANIQYF. The CDR3 region has the DNA TGTGCCAGCAGCTCAGGACAGGGGGCGAACATTCAGTACTTC. This chain links TRBV5-6 with TRBJ2-4, with 11 bases aligning to TRBD1. From germline, CDR1 is SGHDT and CDR2 YYEEEE. J lost 7 bases, V lost 3 bases, and 3 bases had no gene match. There are 14 residues in the CDR3.

This chain connects TRBV5-1 to TRBJ2-3, with 9 bases identical to TRBD2. J gave up 6 bases and V 6 bases, and 8 bases lay outside the gene matches. The CDR3 length is 14 residues. Germline V CDR1 and CDR2: SGHRS, YFSETQ. The CDR3 DNA follows: TGCGCCAGCACCCAGCGGGAGGTCTCGGATACGCAGTATTTT. Its protein product is CASTQREVSDTQYF.

The chain recombines TRBV5-5 with TRBJ2-2; 7 nucleotides line up with TRBD2. CDR1 is SGHKS and CDR2 is YYEKEE in the germline V gene (reference sequence). Trimming at V came to 4 bases and at J to 2 bases, leaving 14 bases not matched to a gene. The length of the CDR3 is 18 residues. The CDR3 nucleotides are TGTGCCAGCAGCCACTCACTGGGACTACGCATAAACACCGGGGAGCTGTTTTTT. Translated, it gives CASSHSLGLRINTGELFF.

This chain connects TRBV7-3 to TRBJ2-3, with TRBD2 matching over 7 bases. The V gene end was trimmed by 5 bases and the J gene end by 2 bases; junction bases not matched to a gene: 7. Germline CDR1 is SGHTA and CDR2 is FQGTGA. The CDR3 loop spans 15 amino acids. Written as DNA, the CDR3 is TGTGCCAGCAGCCAACTAGCGCATCACACAGATACGCAGTATTTT. It encodes CASSQLAHHTDTQYF.

This chain connects TRBV4-3 to TRBJ1-1; 7 bases map to TRBD1. In germline, CDR1 is LGHNA, CDR2 YSLEER. This CDR3 region has 16 residues. Losses at the gene ends were 6 bases for V and 1 base for J; bases not matched to a gene: 11. The CDR3 DNA sequence: TGCGCCAGCAGGCGGGACAGCGCCGAGTCGAACACTGAAGCTTTCTTT. It is translated as CASRRDSAESNTEAFF.

This chain connects TRBV5-6 to TRBJ2-3; D call uncertain. The V and J ends lost 2 bases and 0 bases respectively, with 10 bases between them. CDR1 is SGHDT and CDR2 is YYEEEE in the germline V gene. The CDR3 has 15 residues. The CDR3 sequence: CASSFEITSTDTQYF. The CDR3 DNA sequence: TGTGCCAGCAGCTTTGAGATAACTAGCACAGATACGCAGTATTTT. Complete variable domain (other parts from reference TRBV5-6 and TRBJ2-3): DAGVTQSPTHLIKTRGQQVTLRCSPKSGHDTVSWYQQALGQGPQFIFQYYEEEERQRGNFPDRFSGHQFPNYSSELNVNALLLGDSALYLCASSFEITSTDTQYFGPGTRLTVL.

This clone was seen once. The chain has TRBV6-1 and TRBJ2-7, with D hard to call. V shed 6 bases and J shed 1 base, with 7 bases lying between them. Germline lookup yields CDR1 MNHNS and CDR2 SASEGT. CDR3 length equals 12 residues. CDR3 region: CASSRSSYEQYF. CDR3 bases: TGTGCCAGCAGCCGGAGTTCCTACGAGCAGTACTTC.

This clone was seen once. The chain recombines TRBV5-1 with TRBJ2-7; the D gene is possibly TRBD1 (6 bases). The germline CDR1 and CDR2 sequences are SGHRS and YFSETQ. The CDR3 is 14 amino acids. Deletions cut 3 bases from V and 0 bases from J, with 10 bases between. Here the CDR3 DNA reads TGCGCCAGCAGCTCAAGACAGGCCTCCTACGAGCAGTACTTC. As protein: CASSSRQASYEQYF.

The chain is built from TRBV4-1 and TRBJ2-2; 10 bases are shared with TRBD1. V was clipped by 1 base and J by 4 bases; unmatched bases: 3. Per the germline V gene, CDR1 is MGHRA and CDR2 is YSYEKL. The CDR3 has 16 amino acids. The CDR3 DNA reads as TGCGCCAGCAGCCAAGGACAGGGGGCGGGCACCGGGGAGCTGTTTTTT. Translation gives CASSQGQGAGTGELFF.

The V and J genes are TRBV4-3 and TRBJ1-1; D gene unclear. Germline CDR1 reads LGHNA; CDR2 reads YSLEER. V was trimmed by 1 base and J by 6 bases, leaving 15 bases between them. The CDR3 is 15 residues long. CDR3 nucleotide sequence: TGCGCCAGCAGCCAAGTTCCCGCTAACGGGGCTGAAGCTTTCTTT. Translating it yields CASSQVPANGAEAFF.

Only one count was recorded for this clone. This chain joins TRBV29-1 and TRBJ2-5; weak D call: TRBD1 (6 bases). The CDR3 sequence is 14 residues long. V shed 0 bases and J shed 5 bases, with 13 bases lying between them. The germline V gene has CDR1 SQVTM and CDR2 ANQGSEA. CDR3: CSVEDPGAHETQYF. CDR3 sequence (DNA): TGCAGCGTTGAAGATCCAGGGGCCCACGAGACCCAGTACTTC.

The chain carries TRBV18 and TRBJ1-4; D gene unclear. CDR1 is KGHSH and CDR2 is LQKENI in the germline V gene. V was clipped by 2 bases and J by 0 bases, with 7 bases between them. The CDR3 is 15 residues long. As DNA, the CDR3 is TGTGCCAGCTCACCAGAGGGTGCAACTAATGAAAAACTGTTTTTT. As protein: CASSPEGATNEKLFF.

The V and J genes are TRBV15 and TRBJ1-5; possible D gene TRBD1, 6 bases. The CDR3 contains 14 residues. CDR1 and CDR2 (germline): LNHNV, YYDKDF (reference sequence). V was trimmed by 6 bases and J by 6 bases, leaving 15 bases between them. This CDR3 reads CATSRTGSTQPQHF. Written as DNA, the CDR3 is TGTGCCACCAGTCGCACAGGGTCGACTCAGCCCCAGCATTTT.

The CDR3 nucleotides read TGCAGTGCTAGTGGGCCGGAGCCCCCATACGAGCAGTACTTC. Translation: CSASGPEPPYEQYF. This chain joins TRBV20-1 and TRBJ2-7; D is undetermined. Per the germline V gene, CDR1 is DFQATT and CDR2 is SNEGSKA (reference sequence). V lost 3 bases to trimming and J lost 4 bases, with 16 bases between them. The CDR3 runs to 14 residues.

J is TRBJ1-1 and V is TRBV5-8, with D maybe TRBD1 (6 bases). This CDR3 is 14 amino acids long. The germline CDR1 and CDR2 sequences are SGHTS and YDEGEE. The V end was cut by 7 bases, the J end by 1 base, with 14 bases between. The CDR3 sequence: CASGRQGTNTEAFF. CDR3 DNA: TGTGCCAGCGGCAGGCAGGGGACGAACACTGAAGCTTTCTTT.

The rearrangement uses TRBV19 and TRBJ2-7; 11 bases match TRBD1. The CDR3 consists of 17 residues. V was clipped by 5 bases and J by 3 bases; unmatched bases: 12. CDR1 is LNHDA and CDR2 is SQIVND in the germline V gene (reference sequence). The CDR3 here is CASSPRTGGAQDYEQYF. For the CDR3, the DNA is TGTGCCAGTAGTCCACGGACAGGGGGCGCGCAGGACTACGAGCAGTACTTC.

V is TRBV6-2 or TRBV6-3 and J is TRBJ1-1, with 10 bases fitting TRBD1. Per germline, CDR1 MNHEY and CDR2 SVGEGT. V shed 1 base, J shed 1 base, and the junction held 3 bases outside the gene matches. CDR3 length equals 16 residues. The CDR3 nucleotides read TGTGCCAGCAGTTACTTGGACAGGGGGTGGAACACTGAAGCTTTCTTT. It codes for CASSYLDRGWNTEAFF.

The V gene is TRBV5-1, the J gene TRBJ1-6, with 8 positions matching TRBD1. V lost 4 bases, J lost 7 bases, and 7 bases stayed unmatched. The CDR3 spans 15 residues. From germline, CDR1 is SGHRS and CDR2 YFSETQ. Written as DNA, the CDR3 is TGCGCCAGCAGCCCGGGGGACAGGAACAATTCACCCCTCCACTTT. The encoded protein is CASSPGDRNNSPLHF. The full variable domain, with the rest looked up from reference TRBV5-1 and TRBJ1-6, is KAGVTQTPRYLIKTRGQQVTLSCSPISGHRSVSWYQQTPGQGLQFLFEYFSETQRNKGNFPGRFSGRQFSNSRSEMNVSTLELGDSALYLCASSPGDRNNSPLHFGNGTRLTVT.

The rearrangement uses TRBV7-8 and TRBJ1-4, with no clear D. Looked up from germline, CDR1 is SGHVS and CDR2 is FQNEAQ. CDR3 length: 15 amino acids. The V and J ends lost 1 base and 0 bases respectively, with 6 bases between them. CDR3 sequence: CASSLESATNEKLFF. In DNA, the CDR3 is TGTGCCAGCAGCTTAGAATCAGCAACTAATGAAAAACTGTTTTTT.